This TCR beta chain was found in a study of cytomegalovirus exposure and HLA in healthy donors (dated by TCRdb to about 2017). A note on the overall study: An earlier analysis of about 530 of the donors reported roughly 300 Gb of sequence data and around 100 million unique TCR beta sequences obtained from some 200 million T cells. Approximately 330 gigabases of sequencing data and around 80 million unique TCR sequences made up an early release that covered under 750 HLA-typed donors. Of the roughly 400 genotyped donors, approximately 81% were placed in the genetic ancestry cluster associated with self-reported Caucasian donors. The aim of the study was to test whether cataloging public T cell receptors could identify signatures of past pathogen exposure. The study used immunosequencing to profile the T cell repertoires of 666 subjects and linked those repertoires to cytomegalovirus serostatus. Besides the first cohort of 550 to 750 subjects, a separate validation cohort made up of 95 to 150 different subjects was used. High-throughput TCR immunosequencing, statistical association of individual TCRs with disease status, and machine learning were combined to predict cytomegalovirus infection status. A later analysis re-examined previously published TCR beta repertoires from 500 to 700 donors and added high-resolution HLA genotyping to investigate patterns of TCR occurrence. Rather than using new phenotypic data, the later analysis identified candidate immune exposures from TCR beta sequences and from how often those sequences occurred across donors. In an earlier analysis of a few hundred of the donors, high-throughput TCR beta sequencing was used to judge whether each TCR beta V gene segment behaved as functional or pseudogenic. Donor age, sex, ethnicity and CMV serostatus were compiled alongside the repertoire data. Genome-wide SNP genotypes for about three fifths of the roughly 670 donors were used in a later genetic analysis, which treated that subset as a discovery cohort. All discovery cohort repertoires had been generated using a single sequencing platform. Both class I and class II loci were covered by HLA typing, at four-digit resolution. Typing coverage differed by locus: A, B, C, DRB1 and DQB1 were typed in about 629-640 donors, DQA1 in 500 to 550, DPA1 in roughly 590, and DPB1 in approximately 450. Four to six DR-DQ haplotypes were handled as single units for association and clustering, since linkage in the cohort was strong. Among about 390 genotyped donors of the cohort, an average of approximately 240,000 unique TCR beta nucleotide sequences were sequenced per donor, around a sixth of them non-productive. Here is what the overall study found, with its caveats: The authors suggested that the approach could potentially be extended to other disease states and immunological phenotypes. Because counts were too low, 15 or so rarely observed V segments, including chromosome 9 orphons, were excluded from the earlier analysis of several hundred of the donors. Most CMV-associated TCR beta chains appeared to be HLA-restricted in a later analysis, and the HLA associations seemed to be driven largely by CMV exposure. A further reported finding was that TCR beta sequences accurately predicted the HLA-A and HLA-B alleles for most subjects in the first cohort. Assigning TCR associations to individual alleles was difficult when HLA alleles, especially DR and DQ, strongly co-occurred. In a later analysis, HLA-associated TCR beta chains showed more clonal expansion and lower generation probabilities than non-associated chains that were equally common. In vitro tests confirmed that a few of the cytomegalovirus-associated TCR beta chains recognize cytomegalovirus antigens. A later analysis associated 16,951 TCR beta sequences with specific HLA alleles at a false discovery rate of 0.05. A cluster of highly shared sequence variants was judged likely to represent a technical artifact of the sequencing pipeline. In a later analysis, TCR association rates were found to vary across HLA loci, with the most associated TCRs seen for DRB1 alleles and the fewest for HLA-C alleles. Only TCR beta chains were sequenced in this cohort, and the absence of alpha or paired-chain data limited detectable features. The classifier was reported to diagnose cytomegalovirus status with high specificity and sensitivity in both the original cohort and the validation cohort. The 87-base-pair reads could not distinguish some IMGT-functional V segments, including TRBV6-2 and TRBV6-3, so those segments were excluded. Across donors, most TCR sequences were observed very rarely, whereas some public TCRs were present in many individuals. HLA typing was unavailable for some donors at each locus, so association tests used only the typed subset. Immune exposure information for the cohort was limited to CMV serostatus. Linkage disequilibrium might explain the correlated functional status among segregating V segments, but an unknown experimental factor could not be ruled out. In a later analysis, several top co-occurrence clusters were reported to appear linked to parvovirus B19, influenza, CMV and Epstein-Barr virus. Roughly uniform sequencing depth across donors was assumed in presence/absence analyses, although this assumption may not hold. An association between a missense DCLRE1C variant and V-gene and J-gene trimming of TCR beta chains was found in a later genetic analysis and replicated in an independent cohort. A total of 150 to 200 TCR beta chains were listed by the study as associated with cytomegalovirus. A later genetic analysis reported fewer N-insertions in productive TCRs among donors in an Asian-associated ancestry cluster than the roughly 650-donor mean. In an earlier analysis of about 600 of the donors, most TCR beta V segments appeared in productive rearrangements about 90% or about 30% of the time, broadly matching IMGT annotations.

Note on this clone: Its antigen remains undetermined.

The cohort consisted of 600 to 700 healthy bone marrow donors. At the time of sampling, every cohort member was nominally healthy, though immune exposures that went unrecorded were likely present. The donor was CMV seropositive and was included in the group of 270 or so seropositive cohort members. Each donor provided a peripheral blood sample, and peripheral blood mononuclear cells were used for TCR beta sequencing. The Qiagen DNeasy Blood Extraction Kit was used to extract genomic DNA from the blood cell samples. The CDR3, cysteine through phenylalanine, is 15 amino acids long. The only DNA kept is the CDR3, 45 bases in frame from the first base. CDR1 is given as SGHRS and CDR2 as YFSETQ, both from the germline V gene. Between the V and J ends, shortened by 1 base and 6 bases respectively, the junction contains 13 bases. Library preparation employed the immunoSEQ multiplex PCR assay. For the multiplex PCR, a mixture combining 60 forward primers for TCR Vbeta segments and 13 reverse primers for TCR Jbeta segments was used. The CDR3 region of rearranged TCR beta genes was amplified from genomic DNA with a multiplex PCR assay. The amplified TCR beta libraries were sequenced on the Illumina HiSeq System as 87-base-pair reads. The authors processed their data as follows. Across the 670 or so repertoires, a later analysis counted 75 million to 90 million unique TCR beta chains, 9.5 million to 13 million of which were shared by at least two donors. A nearest-neighbor algorithm error-corrected the raw reads and collapsed the reads into unique sequences, merging closely related sequences to remove PCR and sequencing errors. Alignment of CDR3 sequences to IMGT reference sequences was used to assign V, D and J gene segments. For a sequence to be retained, a match of at least six nucleotides to both a V gene segment and a J gene segment was required. A rearrangement counted as productive if the CDR3 had no stop codons and remained in frame with V and J, and every other rearrangement counted as non-productive. CDR3 was defined by IMGT convention, running from the second conserved V-encoded cysteine to the conserved J-encoded phenylalanine. In an earlier analysis of approximately 500 of the donors, sequences lacking an unambiguous match to a single V gene segment were excluded. An earlier analysis of a few hundred of the donors called V segments functional above 56.7% productive rearrangements and segregating when the between-donor standard deviation exceeded 5%. A statistical classification framework was built for diagnosing cytomegalovirus status from the catalog of TCR beta chain sequences. In a later analysis, V and J genes were assigned by comparing TCR nucleotide sequences against IMGT/GENE-DB human TR gene sequences. Using the TCRdist pipeline, a later analysis assigned CDR3 sequences along with most-parsimonious VDJ recombination scenarios. In a later analysis, each TCR beta chain was defined by its CDR3 amino acid sequence together with its V-gene family, and reads without a unique V-gene family were excluded. To address suspected cross-contamination and a sequencing artifact, a later analysis removed some 620 highly shared, low-generation-probability nucleotide sequences. For each public chain, a later analysis derived a clonal expansion index from normalized ranks of inferred template counts within each repertoire. Generation probabilities in a later analysis came from a VDJ recombination model fitted to out-of-frame rearrangements, and those results were checked against IGoR. Hypergeometric tests were used in a later analysis to score TCR-TCR, TCR-HLA and TCR-CMV co-occurrence, with a repertoire-size bias correction applied to the TCR pairs. In a later analysis, false discovery rates were estimated by permuting HLA or CMV assignments 20 times. A later analysis grouped co-occurring TCRs with DBSCAN, adding TCRdist sequence similarity when clustering within HLA-allele-positive subsets. Repertoires with fewer than 30,000 or more than 120,000 public chains were left out of co-occurrence clustering, as were a handful of repertoires with anomalous nucleotide sharing. TCRdb took over this immuneACCESS table, retaining in-frame rearrangements with V and J assigned. Such tables are incomplete; in checked studies, under half of the missing clones stem from an unresolved V gene, and the remainder is unexplained. The V and J calls and the clone size are those of that table, but D and trimming were determined from the DNA. For this sample, the table gives tens of thousands of clones. The ten top clones hold 12% of the sample.

Material for sequencing was PBMCs. The TCR originated in a woman in her sixties in good health and CMV-seropositive. Recombination connected TRBV5-1 to TRBJ1-4, with a weak D call of TRBD1 (6 bases match). The base sequence is TGCGCCAGCAGCTTGCATCAGGGGAGGGATGAAAAACTGTTTTTT. This translates into CASSLHQGRDEKLFF.